This TCR beta chain was recorded in a study of technical replicates of blood from a handful of donors. From germline, CDR1 is SGHDT and CDR2 YYEEEE. V lost 0 bases and J lost 0, with 16 bases in between. The CDR3 has 18 amino acids. Profiled with immunoSEQ multiplex PCR; TCRdb holds only in-frame clones, not every one. The data show about 97,000 clones, 90% to 97% seen once. Sequencing was done on a sample of T cells isolated from PBMCs. This chain uses TRBV5-6 with TRBJ2-1; no definite D call. This TCR was recovered from a human donor in good health. The CDR3 protein is CASSLELTSSYSYNEQFF. CDR3 coding DNA: TGTGCCAGCAGCTTGGAGTTGACTTCTTCCTACTCCTACAATGAGCAGTTCTTC.